This TCR beta chain was observed in a study of OX40 agonist ivuxolimab in advanced cancers. The CDR3 is 15 amino acids. Germline V gene sequence: CDR1 SGHAT, CDR2 FQNNGV. V was pared by 3 bases and J by 0 bases, with 9 bases between. Profiled with immunoSEQ multiplex PCR; TCRdb holds only in-frame clones, not every one. The sample holds about 55,000 clones, roughly 80% seen once. The receptor's source is an adult with an advanced solid tumor such as melanoma, head and neck, liver or kidney cancer. The V and J genes are TRBV11-2 and TRBJ1-5, with D possibly matching TRBD1 (6 bases). The sample in question was CD4+ or CD8+ T cells sorted from blood, obtained in a trial of the OX40 agonist ivuxolimab. The CDR3 nucleotides are TGTGCCAGCAGCTTTTCGGGACATAGCAATCAGCCCCAGCATTTT. As protein: CASSFSGHSNQPQHF.